This TCR beta chain was found in a study of blood T cell repertoires in COVID-19. Study-level information: Acute-phase and convalescent COVID-19 samples originated in the United States, Italy and Spain.

V lost 3 bases, J lost 4 bases, and 6 bases stayed unmatched. Germline CDR1 reads SGHNT; CDR2 reads YYREEE (reference sequence). The CDR3 is 15 amino acids. Authors' data handling: Using reference gene primer amplification, nucleated cell counts were estimated. Sequenced by immunoSEQ multiplex PCR; TCRdb stores in-frame clones only, minus some. From that table come the V and J calls and clone size; the DNA was used to work out D and trimming. The table has a few hundred thousand clones, about 86% seen once. The V and J genes are TRBV5-4 and TRBJ2-1; TRBD2 matches at 8 bases. The sequenced sample consisted of peripheral blood. This clonotype was obtained from a woman aged 60-75 years with COVID-19, enrolled during active disease. In DNA, the CDR3 is TGTGCCAGCAGCTATGGTAGCGGGGATTACAATGAGCAGTTCTTC. This sequence encodes CASSYGSGDYNEQFF. Complete variable domain (other parts from reference TRBV5-4 and TRBJ2-1): ETGVTQSPTHLIKTRGQQVTLRCSSQSGHNTVSWYQQALGQGPQFIFQYYREEENGRGNFPPRFSGLQFPNYSSELNVNALELDDSALYLCASSYGSGDYNEQFFGPGTRLTVL.